The 19 T cell receptor beta chains given below trace back to one sample, sequenced in a study of blood T cell repertoires in COVID-19. Sequenced by immunoSEQ multiplex PCR; TCRdb stores in-frame clones only, minus some. The data contain 500,000 to 600,000 clones, roughly 91% of them seen just once; the ten biggest clones take up about 8%. Sequencing was performed on peripheral blood. These receptors were taken from a woman between 45 and 60 years old with COVID-19, enrolled during active disease.

V usage is TRBV5-6 and J usage is TRBJ1-2; D remains unclear. CDR1 SGHDT and CDR2 YYEEEE come from the germline V gene. This CDR3 contains 14 residues. V was cut by 4 bases and J by 4 bases, with 14 bases left in between. CDR3 sequence reads: CASSRESGIYGYTF. The CDR3 DNA sequence: TGTGCCAGCAGCCGGGAGTCGGGGATCTATGGCTACACCTTC.

This chain links TRBV15 with TRBJ2-7; no clear D gene. There are 14 residues in the CDR3. The germline gives CDR1 LNHNV, CDR2 YYDKDF (reference sequence). Trimming shortened V by 0 bases and J by 2 bases, and 8 bases separated the two germline ends. This CDR3 is CATSRESGPYEQYF. CDR3 DNA sequence: TGTGCCACCAGCAGAGAGTCAGGTCCCTACGAGCAGTACTTC.

The V call is TRBV24-1, the J call TRBJ2-7, with D maybe TRBD2 (6 bases). This CDR3 contains 13 residues. With 2 bases removed from V and 6 bases from J, the gap between germline ends came to 10 bases. CDR1 and CDR2 (germline): KGHDR, SFDVKD. The CDR3 sequence: CATSDSRESEQYF. CDR3 in DNA: TGTGCCACCAGTGATTCCCGGGAGAGCGAGCAGTACTTC.

This clone was detected only a few times. The same CDR3 is also encoded by other DNA sequences in this sample. This chain connects TRBV6-5 to TRBJ2-7; 7 bases match TRBD1. With 8 bases clipped from V and 0 bases from J, the junction kept 7 bases outside the gene matches. The CDR3 contains 14 residues. CDR1 and CDR2 (germline): MNHEY, SVGAGI. CDR3 sequence (DNA): TGTGCCAGCCGAAGGACAGGTAGCTCCTACGAGCAGTACTTC. It is translated as CASRRTGSSYEQYF.

The genes are TRBV27 and TRBJ2-3, with D unresolved. The CDR3 extends over 14 amino acids. Trimming removed 0 bases from V and 3 bases from J, with 7 bases in between. The germline V gene has CDR1 MNHEY and CDR2 SMNVEV (reference sequence). The CDR3 region is CASSLSEATDTQYF. CDR3 in DNA: TGTGCCAGCAGTTTATCAGAGGCGACAGATACGCAGTATTTT.

The chain is built from TRBV28 and TRBJ2-1, with D hard to call. CDR1 and CDR2 from the germline V gene are MDHEN and SYDVKM. CDR3 size: 14 residues. Trimming stripped 3 bases from V and 6 bases from J, with 12 bases between. In DNA, the CDR3 is TGTGCCAGCAGTTTTGGGCCAGCCGTCAATGAGCAGTTCTTC. Translation: CASSFGPAVNEQFF.

The chain joins TRBV13 to TRBJ1-1; 10 bases map to TRBD1. Germline CDR1 reads PRHDT; CDR2 reads FYEKMQ (reference sequence). Germline trimming cut 4 bases from V and 12 bases from J; bases unmatched to any gene: 8. The CDR3 is 13 residues long. In DNA, the CDR3 is TGTGCCAGCAGCTCACCCGGGACAGGGGCCTCTTTCTTT. Translation gives CASSSPGTGASFF.

The chain joins TRBV18 to TRBJ2-2, with unresolved D. CDR1 and CDR2 (germline): KGHSH, LQKENI. Trimming shortened V by 3 bases and J by 0 bases, and 11 bases separated the two germline ends. The CDR3 is made up of 16 amino acids. CDR3 bases: TGTGCCAGCTCACCCCTTACGGTGACGAACACCGGGGAGCTGTTTTTT. Its protein product is CASSPLTVTNTGELFF.

This clone was seen more than once but under ten times. The rearrangement uses TRBV5-1 and TRBJ2-4; TRBD1 agrees at 7 bases. This CDR3 is 15 amino acids long. CDR1 and CDR2 (germline): SGHRS, YFSETQ. Germline trimming cut 5 bases from V and 6 bases from J; bases unmatched to any gene: 11. DNA for the CDR3: TGCGCCAGCAGGGAGGTCCGGGACAGCCGAAACATTCAGTACTTC. Translating gives CASREVRDSRNIQYF.

The gene calls are TRBV11-2 and TRBJ2-7, with D tentatively TRBD2 (5 bases). With 3 bases removed from V and 1 base from J, the gap between germline ends came to 10 bases. CDR3 size: 14 residues. The V gene's germline CDR1 is SGHAT and CDR2 FQNNGV. The CDR3 nucleotides read TGTGCCAGCAGCTTCGGGGTAGGGTCCTACGAGCAGTACTTC. Amino acid sequence: CASSFGVGSYEQYF.

The chain has TRBV5-5 and TRBJ2-2, with D maybe TRBD1 (6 bases). The V and J ends lost 0 bases and 6 bases respectively, with 27 bases between them. The length of the CDR3 is 20 residues. Germline V gene data show CDR1 as SGHKS and CDR2 as YYEKEE (reference sequence). The CDR3 region has the DNA TGTGCCAGCAGCTTGGCACAGGGTGGAGGTTCCTTATGGGTTCCCGGGGAGCTGTTTTTT. Translating it yields CASSLAQGGGSLWVPGELFF.

This rearrangement joins TRBV5-8 to TRBJ1-2; possibly TRBD1 for D (6 bases). CDR1 and CDR2 (germline): SGHTS, YDEGEE. This CDR3 is built from 13 residues. V was pared by 2 bases and J by 4 bases, with 9 bases between. Here the CDR3 reads CASSLGQIYGYTF. The CDR3 DNA sequence: TGTGCCAGCAGCTTAGGACAGATCTATGGCTACACCTTC.

As DNA, the CDR3 is TGCAGCGTAGCGGACGGCGGAGGGAAACTGTTTTTT. Residues: CSVADGGGKLFF. The rearrangement uses TRBV29-1 and TRBJ1-4, with D uncertain. Looked up from germline, CDR1 is SQVTM and CDR2 is ANQGSEA. With 6 bases removed from V and 11 bases from J, the gap between germline ends came to 16 bases. This CDR3 has 12 amino acids.

The chain combines TRBV18 with TRBJ2-3; 8 bases are shared with TRBD1. In germline, CDR1 is KGHSH, CDR2 LQKENI. The junction had 4 bases not matched to a gene; V was cut back by 1 base and J by 1 base. The CDR3 length is 16 residues. Written as DNA, the CDR3 is TGTGCCAGCTCACCACGCGCAGGGGGCGGCACAGATACGCAGTATTTT. Its protein product is CASSPRAGGGTDTQYF.

This chain connects TRBV2 to TRBJ1-2; 8 nucleotides match TRBD1. CDR3 length equals 14 residues. CDR1 and CDR2 (germline): SNHLY, FYNNEI. V dropped 3 bases and J dropped 7; count of bases not matched to a gene: 7. The CDR3, as DNA: TGTGCCAGCAGTGAGTCTACAGGGGGAGGTGGCTACACCTTC. This sequence encodes CASSESTGGGGYTF.

This clone was counted between two and nine times. The chain combines TRBV27 with TRBJ2-7, with D perhaps TRBD2 (6 bases). Germline V gene data show CDR1 as MNHEY and CDR2 as SMNVEV (reference sequence). V lost 5 bases and J lost 9, with 20 bases in between. The length of the CDR3 is 14 residues. CDR3 nucleotide sequence: TGTGCCAGCAGTGTGGTGGGGGACTCCGTGTTGCAGTACTTC. Translating gives CASSVVGDSVLQYF.

The rearrangement joins TRBV9 to TRBJ2-3, with D perhaps TRBD2 (5 bases). V gave up 4 bases and J gave up 0 bases, with 12 bases separating them. Germline lookup yields CDR1 SGDLS and CDR2 YYNGEE. The length of the CDR3 is 15 residues. The CDR3 DNA reads TGTGCCAGCAGCTCTAGCCCTCAAAGCACAGATACGCAGTATTTT. It encodes CASSSSPQSTDTQYF.

This sequence joins TRBV9 and TRBJ2-3; the D gene is possibly TRBD2 (6 bases). V dropped 0 bases and J dropped 3 bases, with 14 bases sitting between them. Germline CDR1 and CDR2: SGDLS and YYNGEE. CDR3 length: 16 amino acids. The CDR3: CASSVEIAAETDTQYF. Here the CDR3 DNA reads TGTGCCAGCAGCGTAGAGATAGCGGCTGAAACAGATACGCAGTATTTT.

CDR3 in DNA: TGTGCCAGCAGCGTAGATAGCGGGGGAGGCACAGATACGCAGTATTTT. Protein product: CASSVDSGGGTDTQYF. This chain connects TRBV9 to TRBJ2-3; TRBD2 aligns across 9 bases. V was pared by 0 bases and J by 1 base, with 3 bases of the junction left unmatched. Germline values: CDR1 SGDLS, CDR2 YYNGEE. The CDR3 is made up of 16 amino acids. Full variable domain (rest looked up from reference TRBV9 and TRBJ2-3): DSGVTQTPKHLITATGQRVTLRCSPRSGDLSVYWYQQSLDQGLQFLIQYYNGEERAKGNILERFSAQQFPDLHSELNLSSLELGDSALYFCASSVDSGGGTDTQYFGPGTRLTVL.